Below, one T cell receptor (beta chain) is given with its context. This entry belongs to a study of blood T cell repertoires in COVID-19. Study in general: Sites in the United States, Italy and Spain provided acute and convalescent COVID-19 samples. In each case, the material was cDNA or gDNA derived from T cells, B-cell-depleted T cells, or PBMCs.

In the original analysis: Scientists estimated how many nucleated cells there were by amplifying reference gene primers. Assay: immunoSEQ multiplex PCR; the TCRdb copy retains only in-frame clones and omits some. V, J and clone size were drawn from that table, and D and trimming were deduced from the DNA. The table records tens of thousands of clones, around 80% of them present only once. The germline V and J ends were trimmed by 1 base and 5 bases, with 14 bases remaining between them. Germline V CDR1 and CDR2: SGHAT, FQNNGV. This CDR3 comprises 16 residues. The rearrangement joins TRBV11-2 to TRBJ1-4; D is perhaps TRBD1 (5 bases). This TCR was sampled from a man aged 60 to 69 with active or convalescent COVID-19. The material sequenced was peripheral blood. The CDR3 reads CASSLGRGAPNEKLFF. The CDR3 nucleotides are TGTGCCAGCAGCTTAGGTCGCGGGGCCCCAAATGAAAAACTGTTTTTT.